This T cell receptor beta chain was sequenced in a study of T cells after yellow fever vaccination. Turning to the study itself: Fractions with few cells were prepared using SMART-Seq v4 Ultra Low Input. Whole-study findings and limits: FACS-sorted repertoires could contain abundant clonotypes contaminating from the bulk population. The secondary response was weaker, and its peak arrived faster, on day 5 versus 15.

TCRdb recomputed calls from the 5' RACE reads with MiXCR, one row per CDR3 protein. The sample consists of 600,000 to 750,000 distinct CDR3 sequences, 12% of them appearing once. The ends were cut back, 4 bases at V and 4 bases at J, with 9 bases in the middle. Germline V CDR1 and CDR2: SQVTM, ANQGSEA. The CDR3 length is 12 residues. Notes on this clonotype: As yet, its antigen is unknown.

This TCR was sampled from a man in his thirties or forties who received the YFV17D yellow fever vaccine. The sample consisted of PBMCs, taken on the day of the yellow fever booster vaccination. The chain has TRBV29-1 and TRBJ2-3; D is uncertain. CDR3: CSVARAADTQYF. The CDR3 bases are TGCAGCGTTGCCCGGGCCGCAGATACGCAGTATTTT.